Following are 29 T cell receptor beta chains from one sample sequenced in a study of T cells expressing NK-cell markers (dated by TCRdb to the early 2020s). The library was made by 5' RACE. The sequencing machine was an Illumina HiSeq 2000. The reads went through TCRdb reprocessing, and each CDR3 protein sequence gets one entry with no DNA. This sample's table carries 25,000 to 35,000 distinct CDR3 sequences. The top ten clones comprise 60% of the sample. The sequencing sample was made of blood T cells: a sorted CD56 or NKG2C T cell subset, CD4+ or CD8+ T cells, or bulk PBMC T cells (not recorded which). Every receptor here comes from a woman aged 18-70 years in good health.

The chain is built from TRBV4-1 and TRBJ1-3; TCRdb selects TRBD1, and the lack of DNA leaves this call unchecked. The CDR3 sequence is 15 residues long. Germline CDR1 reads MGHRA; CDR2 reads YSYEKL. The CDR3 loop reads CASSQDRTAGNTIYF.

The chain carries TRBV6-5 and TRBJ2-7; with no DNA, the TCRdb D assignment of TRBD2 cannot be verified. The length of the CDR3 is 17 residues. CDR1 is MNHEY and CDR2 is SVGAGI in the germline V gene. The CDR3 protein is CASSNNSGDYLFYEQYF.

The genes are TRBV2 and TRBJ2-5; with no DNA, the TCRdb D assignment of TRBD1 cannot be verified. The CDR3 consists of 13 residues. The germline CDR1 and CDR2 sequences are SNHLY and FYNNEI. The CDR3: CASSRGAPGAQYF. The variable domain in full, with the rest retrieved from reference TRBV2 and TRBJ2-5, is EPEVTQTPSHQVTQMGQEVILRCVPISNHLYFYWYRQILGQKVEFLVSFYNNEISEKSEIFDDQFSVERPDGSNFTLKIRSTKLEDSAMYFCASSRGAPGAQYFGPGTRLLVL.

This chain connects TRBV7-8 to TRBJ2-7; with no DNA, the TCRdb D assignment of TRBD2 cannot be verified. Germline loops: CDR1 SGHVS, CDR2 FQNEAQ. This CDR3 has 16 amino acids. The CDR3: CASSLSVGGRRYEQYF.

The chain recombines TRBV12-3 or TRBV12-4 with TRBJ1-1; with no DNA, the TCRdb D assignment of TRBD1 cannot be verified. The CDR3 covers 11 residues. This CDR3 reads CASSQGGEAFF.

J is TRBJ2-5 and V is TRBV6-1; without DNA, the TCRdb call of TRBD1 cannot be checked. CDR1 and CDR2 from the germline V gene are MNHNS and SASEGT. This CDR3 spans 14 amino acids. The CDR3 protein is CASSGDRGRETQYF.

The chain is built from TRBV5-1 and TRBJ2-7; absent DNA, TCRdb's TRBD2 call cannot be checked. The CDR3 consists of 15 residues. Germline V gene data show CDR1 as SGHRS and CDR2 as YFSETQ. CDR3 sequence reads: CASSLDGTGGYEQYF.

The CDR3 here is CASSTGETEAFF. The chain is built from TRBV6-5 and TRBJ1-1; TCRdb proposes TRBD1, but this gene call is untestable without DNA. Germline CDR1 and CDR2: MNHEY and SVGAGI. This CDR3 contains 12 residues.

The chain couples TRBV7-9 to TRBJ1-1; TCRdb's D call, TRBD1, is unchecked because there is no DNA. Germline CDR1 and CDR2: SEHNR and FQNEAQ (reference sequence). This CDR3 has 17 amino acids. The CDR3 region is CASSRGKVVPLATEAFF.

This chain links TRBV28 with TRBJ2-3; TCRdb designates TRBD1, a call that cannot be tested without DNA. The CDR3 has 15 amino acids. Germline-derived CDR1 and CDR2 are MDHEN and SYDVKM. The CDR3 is CASSSDRGTLDTQYF.

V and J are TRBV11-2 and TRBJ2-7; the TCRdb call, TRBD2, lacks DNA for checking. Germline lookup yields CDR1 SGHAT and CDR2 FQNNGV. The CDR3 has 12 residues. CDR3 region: CASSYTSSWQYF.

The CDR3 sequence: CASSQEDRGYGYTF. The chain employs TRBV4-1 and TRBJ1-2; the TCRdb D gene call, TRBD1, has no DNA to confirm it. This CDR3 spans 14 amino acids. Per the germline V gene, CDR1 is MGHRA and CDR2 is YSYEKL.

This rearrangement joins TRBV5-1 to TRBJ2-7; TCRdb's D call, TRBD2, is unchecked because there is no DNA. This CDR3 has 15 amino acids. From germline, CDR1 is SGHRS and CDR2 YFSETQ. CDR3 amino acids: CASSNDEGVTYEQYF.

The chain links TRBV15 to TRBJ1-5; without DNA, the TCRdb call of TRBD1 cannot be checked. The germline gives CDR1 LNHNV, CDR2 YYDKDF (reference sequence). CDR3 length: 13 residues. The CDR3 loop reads CAADRDRNQPQHF.

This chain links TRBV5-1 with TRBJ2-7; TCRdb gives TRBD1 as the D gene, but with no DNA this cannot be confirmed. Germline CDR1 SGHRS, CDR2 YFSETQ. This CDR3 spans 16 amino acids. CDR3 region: CASSLGGTGSGYEQYF.

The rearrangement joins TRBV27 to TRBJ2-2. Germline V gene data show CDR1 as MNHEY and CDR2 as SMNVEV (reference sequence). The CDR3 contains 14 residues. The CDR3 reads CASSLQGGTGELFF.

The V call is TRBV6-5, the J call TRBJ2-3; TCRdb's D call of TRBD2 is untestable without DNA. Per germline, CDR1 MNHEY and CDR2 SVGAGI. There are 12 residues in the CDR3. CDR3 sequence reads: CASRTGLDTQYF.

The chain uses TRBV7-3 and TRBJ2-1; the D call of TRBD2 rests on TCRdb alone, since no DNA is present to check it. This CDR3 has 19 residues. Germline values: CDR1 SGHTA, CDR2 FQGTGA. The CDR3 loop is CASSLGVALAGGYGNEQFF. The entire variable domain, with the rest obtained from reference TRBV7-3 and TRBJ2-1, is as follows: GAGVSQTPSNKVTEKGKYVELRCDPISGHTALYWYRQSLGQGPEFLIYFQGTGAADDSGLPNDRFFAVRPEGSVSTLKIQRTERGDSAVYLCASSLGVALAGGYGNEQFFGPGTRLTVL.

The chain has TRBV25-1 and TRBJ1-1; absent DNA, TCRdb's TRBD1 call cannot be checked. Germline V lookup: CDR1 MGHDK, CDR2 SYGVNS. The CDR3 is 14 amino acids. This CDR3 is CASSEYGGNTEAFF.

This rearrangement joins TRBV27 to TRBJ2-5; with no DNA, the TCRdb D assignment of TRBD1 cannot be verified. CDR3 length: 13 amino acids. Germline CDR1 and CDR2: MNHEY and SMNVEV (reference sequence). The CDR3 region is CASSPPYQETQYF.

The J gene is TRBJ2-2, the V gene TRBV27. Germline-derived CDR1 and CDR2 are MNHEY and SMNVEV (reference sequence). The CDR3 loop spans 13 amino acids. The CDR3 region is CASGYPTSGELFF.

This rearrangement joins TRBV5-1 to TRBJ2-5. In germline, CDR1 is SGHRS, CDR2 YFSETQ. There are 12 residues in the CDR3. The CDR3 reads CASSFNQETQYF.

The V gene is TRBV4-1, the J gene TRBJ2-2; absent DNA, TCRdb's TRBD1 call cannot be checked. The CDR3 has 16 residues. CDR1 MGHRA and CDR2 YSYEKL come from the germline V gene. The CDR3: CASSQGKEIPGRELFF.

CDR3 protein: CATSSSGNYNEQFF. The chain carries TRBV24-1 and TRBJ2-1; checking the TCRdb D call of TRBD2 is not possible without DNA. Looked up from germline, CDR1 is KGHDR and CDR2 is SFDVKD. The CDR3 is 14 amino acids.

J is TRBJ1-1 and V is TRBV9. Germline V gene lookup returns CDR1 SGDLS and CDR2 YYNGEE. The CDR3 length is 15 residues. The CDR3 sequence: CASSQGGIMNTEAFF.

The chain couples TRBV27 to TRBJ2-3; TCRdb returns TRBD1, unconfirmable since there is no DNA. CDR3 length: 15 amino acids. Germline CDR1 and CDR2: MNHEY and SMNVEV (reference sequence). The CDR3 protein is CASSLAPLPGDTQYF.

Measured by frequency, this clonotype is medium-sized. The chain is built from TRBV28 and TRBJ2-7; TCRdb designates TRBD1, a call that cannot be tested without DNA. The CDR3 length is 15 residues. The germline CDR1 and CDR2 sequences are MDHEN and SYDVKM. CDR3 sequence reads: CASSLLGGPLYEQYF.

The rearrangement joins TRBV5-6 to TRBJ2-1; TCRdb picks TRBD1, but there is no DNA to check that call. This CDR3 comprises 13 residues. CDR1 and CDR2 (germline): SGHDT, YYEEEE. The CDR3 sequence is CASTMTGANKQFF.

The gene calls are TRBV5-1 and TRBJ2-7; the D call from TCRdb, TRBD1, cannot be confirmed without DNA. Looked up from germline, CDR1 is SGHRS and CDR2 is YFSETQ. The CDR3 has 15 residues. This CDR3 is CASSIRDSLPYEQYF.